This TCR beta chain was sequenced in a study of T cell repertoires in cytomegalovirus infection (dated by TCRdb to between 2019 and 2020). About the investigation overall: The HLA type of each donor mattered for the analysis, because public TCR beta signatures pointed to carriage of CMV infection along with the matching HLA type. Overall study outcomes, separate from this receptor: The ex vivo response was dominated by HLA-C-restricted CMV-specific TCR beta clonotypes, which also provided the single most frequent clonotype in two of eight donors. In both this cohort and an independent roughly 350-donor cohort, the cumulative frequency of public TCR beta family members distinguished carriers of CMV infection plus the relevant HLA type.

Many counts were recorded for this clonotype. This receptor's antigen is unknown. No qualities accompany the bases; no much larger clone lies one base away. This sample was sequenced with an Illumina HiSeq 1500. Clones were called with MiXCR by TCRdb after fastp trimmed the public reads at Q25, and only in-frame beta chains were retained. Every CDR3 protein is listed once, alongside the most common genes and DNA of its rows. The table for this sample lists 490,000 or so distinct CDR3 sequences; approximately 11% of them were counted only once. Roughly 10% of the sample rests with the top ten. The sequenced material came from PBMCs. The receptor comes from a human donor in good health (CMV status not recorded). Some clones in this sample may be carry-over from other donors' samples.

The DNA sequence is given as TGTGCCACCACACCGTCCCAGACCCAGTACTTC. Its protein reads: CATTPSQTQYF. The sequence links TRBV6-1 to TRBJ2-5, with the D gene uncertain. From its cysteine to its phenylalanine, the CDR3 spans 11 amino acids. The DNA shown is the 33-base CDR3, in frame from base 1. The V end loses 10 bases and the J end loses 6 bases, and a stretch of 12 bases separates them. The germline V gene gives CDR1 as MNHNS and CDR2 as SASEGT.